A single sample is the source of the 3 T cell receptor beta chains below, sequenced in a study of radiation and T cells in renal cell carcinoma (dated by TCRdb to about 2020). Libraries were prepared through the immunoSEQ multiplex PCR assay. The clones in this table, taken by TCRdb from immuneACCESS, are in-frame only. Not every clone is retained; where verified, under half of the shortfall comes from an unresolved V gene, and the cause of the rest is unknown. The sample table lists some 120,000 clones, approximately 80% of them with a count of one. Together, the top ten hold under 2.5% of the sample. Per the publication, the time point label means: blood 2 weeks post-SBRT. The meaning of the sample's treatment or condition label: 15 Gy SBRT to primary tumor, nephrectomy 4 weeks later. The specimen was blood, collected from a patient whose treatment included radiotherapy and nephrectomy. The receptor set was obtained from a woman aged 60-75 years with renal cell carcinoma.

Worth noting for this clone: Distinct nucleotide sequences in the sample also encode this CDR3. The CDR3 coding sequence is TGTGCCAGCAGTGAAGCGCGCGGCGGGGGAAGCACAGATACGCAGTATTTT. It specifies CASSEARGGGSTDTQYF. V and J are TRBV2 and TRBJ2-3, with 7 bases aligning to TRBD2. After removal of 0 bases from V and 0 bases from J, the junction contained 6 bases not matched to a gene. CDR1 and CDR2 from the germline V gene are SNHLY and FYNNEI. This CDR3 has 17 residues. The full variable domain, with the rest looked up from reference TRBV2 and TRBJ2-3, is EPEVTQTPSHQVTQMGQEVILRCVPISNHLYFYWYRQILGQKVEFLVSFYNNEISEKSEIFDDQFSVERPDGSNFTLKIRSTKLEDSAMYFCASSEARGGGSTDTQYFGPGTRLTVL.

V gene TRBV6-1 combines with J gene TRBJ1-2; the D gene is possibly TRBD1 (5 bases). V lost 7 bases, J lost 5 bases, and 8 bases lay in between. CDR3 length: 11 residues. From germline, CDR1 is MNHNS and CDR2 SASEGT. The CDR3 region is CASNKGYGYTF. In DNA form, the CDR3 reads TGTGCCAGCAATAAGGGGTATGGCTACACCTTC.

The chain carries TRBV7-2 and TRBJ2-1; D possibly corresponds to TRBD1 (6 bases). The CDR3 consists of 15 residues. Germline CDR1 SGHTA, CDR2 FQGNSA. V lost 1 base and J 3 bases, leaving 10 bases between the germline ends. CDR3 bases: TGTGCCAGCAGCTTAGGAGGGGGACACTACAATGAGCAGTTCTTC. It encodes CASSLGGGHYNEQFF.